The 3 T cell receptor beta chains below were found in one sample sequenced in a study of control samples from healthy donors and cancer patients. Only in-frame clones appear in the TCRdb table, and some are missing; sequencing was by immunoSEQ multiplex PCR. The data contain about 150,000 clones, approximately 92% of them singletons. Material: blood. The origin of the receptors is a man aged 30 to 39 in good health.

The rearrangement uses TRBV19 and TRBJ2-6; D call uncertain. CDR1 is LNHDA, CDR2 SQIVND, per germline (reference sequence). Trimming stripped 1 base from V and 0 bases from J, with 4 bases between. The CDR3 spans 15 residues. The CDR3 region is CASSIGDSGANVLTF. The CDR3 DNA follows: TGTGCCAGTAGTATAGGAGACTCTGGGGCCAACGTCCTGACTTTC.

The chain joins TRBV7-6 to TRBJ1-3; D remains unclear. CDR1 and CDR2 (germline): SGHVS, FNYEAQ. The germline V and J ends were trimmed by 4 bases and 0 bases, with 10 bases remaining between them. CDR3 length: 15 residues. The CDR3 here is CASSSGPNSGNTIYF. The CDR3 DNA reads TGTGCCAGCAGCTCGGGTCCGAACTCTGGAAACACCATATATTTT.

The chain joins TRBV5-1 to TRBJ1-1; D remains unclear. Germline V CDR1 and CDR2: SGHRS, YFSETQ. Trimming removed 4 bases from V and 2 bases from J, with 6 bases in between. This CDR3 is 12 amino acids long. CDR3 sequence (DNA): TGCGCCAGCAGCAACCCCAACACTGAAGCTTTCTTT. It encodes CASSNPNTEAFF.